Each of the 3 T cell receptor beta chains below was sequenced from the same sample in a study of blood T cell repertoires in COVID-19. Measured with immunoSEQ multiplex PCR; TCRdb has only the in-frame clones, and not every one. The sample has 240,000 or so clones, 70% to 85% seen once. Source material: peripheral blood. These receptors were taken from an elderly woman with acute or convalescent COVID-19.

The CDR3 DNA follows: TGTGCCAGCAGCCAGAAGCCTTTCCCGGGACAGGAGACCTACGAGCAGTACTTC. Its protein is CASSQKPFPGQETYEQYF. J is TRBJ2-7 and V is TRBV3-1 (or the pseudogene TRBV3-2); 8 nucleotides agree with TRBD1. Germline V CDR1 and CDR2: LGHDT, YNNKEL (reference sequence). The junction had 15 bases not matched to a gene; V was cut back by 3 bases and J by 2 bases. CDR3 length equals 18 residues.

This rearrangement joins TRBV5-4 to TRBJ2-6, with no clear D. The V gene's germline CDR1 is SGHNT and CDR2 YYREEE (reference sequence). V gave up 4 bases and J gave up 4 bases, with 15 bases separating them. The CDR3 contains 16 residues. The CDR3 DNA follows: TGTGCCAGCAGCCGAGCCCTCCAAACCGGGGCCAACGTCCTGACTTTC. This translates into CASSRALQTGANVLTF.

This CDR3 reads CSVVRTGTYEQYF. The CDR3 bases are TGCAGCGTTGTAAGGACAGGGACCTACGAGCAGTACTTC. The chain employs TRBV29-1 and TRBJ2-7; 8 bases map to TRBD1. This CDR3 has 13 residues. Germline V gene sequence: CDR1 SQVTM, CDR2 ANQGSEA. Unmatched junction bases numbered 4, after V lost 4 bases and J lost 2 bases.